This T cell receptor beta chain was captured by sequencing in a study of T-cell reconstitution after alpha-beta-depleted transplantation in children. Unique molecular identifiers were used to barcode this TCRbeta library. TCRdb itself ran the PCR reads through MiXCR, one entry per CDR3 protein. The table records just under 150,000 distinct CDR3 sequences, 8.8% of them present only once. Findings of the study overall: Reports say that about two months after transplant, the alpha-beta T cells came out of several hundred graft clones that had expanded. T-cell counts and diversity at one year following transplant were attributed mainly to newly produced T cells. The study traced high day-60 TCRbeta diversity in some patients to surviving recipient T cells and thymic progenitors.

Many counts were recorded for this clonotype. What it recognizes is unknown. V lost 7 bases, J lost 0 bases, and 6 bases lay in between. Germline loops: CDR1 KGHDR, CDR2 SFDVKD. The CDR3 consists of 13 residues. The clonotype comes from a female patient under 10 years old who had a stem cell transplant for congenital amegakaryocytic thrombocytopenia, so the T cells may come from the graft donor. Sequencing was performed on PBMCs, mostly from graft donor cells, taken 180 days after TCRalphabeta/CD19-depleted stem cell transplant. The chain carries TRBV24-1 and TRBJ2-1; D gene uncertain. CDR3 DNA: TGTGCCACCAGGGGAAGCTCCTACAATGAGCAGTTCTTC. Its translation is CATRGSSYNEQFF.